This T cell receptor (beta chain) appears in the sequencing data of a study of blood T cell repertoires in COVID-19. Using immunoSEQ multiplex PCR, the repertoire was profiled, and TCRdb retains in-frame clones only, with some absent. The sample yields fewer than 300,000 clones, around nine tenths seen once. The CDR3 length is 15 residues. Germline values: CDR1 SEHNR, CDR2 FQNEAQ (reference sequence). With V trimmed by 5 bases and J by 4 bases, 7 bases remained unmatched. The chain employs TRBV7-9 and TRBJ2-1; 8 nucleotides align to TRBD2. The specimen was peripheral blood. This clonotype was obtained from a middle-aged woman who had recovered from COVID-19. The CDR3 DNA follows: TGTGCCAGCAGCCGTACTAGCGGATCTTACAATGAGCAGTTCTTC. It encodes CASSRTSGSYNEQFF.